What follows describes a single T cell receptor (beta chain). The entry originates in a study of identical twins. TCRdb recomputed calls from the 5' RACE reads with MiXCR, one row per CDR3 protein. Of more than 650,000 distinct CDR3 sequences in the sample, 6% to 6.5% were seen once. CDR1 is KGHDR, CDR2 SFDVKD, per germline. Trimming cost V 2 bases and J 2 bases; bases outside gene matches: 9. The CDR3 has 19 amino acids. The receptor was isolated from a man aged 18 to 35 in good health. The chain combines TRBV24-1 with TRBJ2-6, with TRBD1 matching over 9 bases. Sequenced sample: naive T cells sorted from blood. Written as DNA, the CDR3 is TGTGCCACCAGTGATTCTCGGACAGGGGCGCCAACTGGGGCCAACGTCCTGACTTTC. This encodes CATSDSRTGAPTGANVLTF.